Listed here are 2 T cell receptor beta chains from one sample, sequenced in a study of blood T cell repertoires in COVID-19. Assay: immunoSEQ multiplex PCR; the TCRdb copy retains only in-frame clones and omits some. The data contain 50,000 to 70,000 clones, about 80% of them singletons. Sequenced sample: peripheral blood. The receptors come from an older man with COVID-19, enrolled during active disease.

In nucleotides, the CDR3 is TGTGCCAGCAGCACCGGGACAGGGGGCGCGGGAGATACGCAGTATTTT. The encoded protein is CASSTGTGGAGDTQYF. This sequence joins TRBV7-9 and TRBJ2-3; 12 positions match TRBD1. The CDR3 has 16 amino acids. Germline values: CDR1 SEHNR, CDR2 FQNEAQ (reference sequence). The ends lost 5 bases at V and 5 bases at J; junction bases unmatched: 8.

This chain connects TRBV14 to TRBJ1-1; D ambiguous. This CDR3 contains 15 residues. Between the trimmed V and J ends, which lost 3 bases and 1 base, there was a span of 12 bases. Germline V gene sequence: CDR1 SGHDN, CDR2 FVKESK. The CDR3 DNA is TGTGCCAGCAGCCAGGCTTGGCAGTCGAACACTGAAGCTTTCTTT. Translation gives CASSQAWQSNTEAFF.